Detailed here is one T cell receptor (beta chain). Antigen specificity is unknown. These data come from a study of T cells in women clearing cervical HPV infection. At the level of the study: Cases' blood sampling followed lesion detection by median around 150 days (90 to 200). Study-level findings and limits: T-cell numbers per sample were unknown and may explain richness differences.

Some clones are missing from TCRdb's copy, which holds only in-frame ones; the method was immunoSEQ multiplex PCR. Recorded for this sample: about 48,000 clones. Sample: blood buffy coat. This TCR derives from a woman aged 18 to 75 with a cervical HPV16 infection that either progressed to CIN3+ or cleared (not recorded which).

The CDR3 sequence: CASSLAPGLALEQYF. CDR3 DNA, as far as it was read: TGCGCCAGCAGCTTGGCACCGGGACTAGCGCTCGAG. The V call is TRBV5-1, the J call TRBJ2-7; 10 bases fit TRBD2. The read stops 3 residues short of the end of the CDR3; the missing end is completed from the germline J gene. The CDR3 runs 15 residues. V was pared by 0 bases and J by 6 bases, with 6 bases of the junction left unmatched. Germline CDR1 and CDR2: SGHRS and YFSETQ.